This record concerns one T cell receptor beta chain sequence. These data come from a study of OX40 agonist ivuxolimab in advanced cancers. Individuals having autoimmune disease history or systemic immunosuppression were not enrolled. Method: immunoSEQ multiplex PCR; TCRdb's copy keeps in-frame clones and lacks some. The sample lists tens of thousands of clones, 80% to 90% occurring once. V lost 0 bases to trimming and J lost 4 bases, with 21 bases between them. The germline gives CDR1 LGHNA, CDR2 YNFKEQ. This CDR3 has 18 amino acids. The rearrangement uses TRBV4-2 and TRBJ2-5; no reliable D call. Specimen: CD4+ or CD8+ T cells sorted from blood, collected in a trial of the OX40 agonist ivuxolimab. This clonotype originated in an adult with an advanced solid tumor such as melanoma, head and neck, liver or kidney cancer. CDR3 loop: CASSQDLGSLQLSETQYF. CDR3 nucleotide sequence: TGTGCCAGCAGCCAAGATCTGGGTAGTTTGCAGTTGTCAGAGACCCAGTACTTC.